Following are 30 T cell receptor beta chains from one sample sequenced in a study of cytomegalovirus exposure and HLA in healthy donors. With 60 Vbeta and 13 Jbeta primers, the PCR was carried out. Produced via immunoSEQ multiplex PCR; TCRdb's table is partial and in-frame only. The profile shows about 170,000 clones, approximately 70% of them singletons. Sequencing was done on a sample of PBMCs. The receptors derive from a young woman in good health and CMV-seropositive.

The CDR3 loop reads CASSLLSSGGPYNEQFF. For the CDR3, the DNA is TGTGCCAGCAGTTTATTGAGTTCGGGGGGCCCCTACAATGAGCAGTTCTTC. V usage is TRBV27 and J usage is TRBJ2-1; D might be TRBD2 (7 bases). CDR1 is MNHEY, CDR2 SMNVEV, per germline (reference sequence). V lost 1 base, J lost 2 bases, and 15 bases lay in between. The CDR3 spans 17 residues.

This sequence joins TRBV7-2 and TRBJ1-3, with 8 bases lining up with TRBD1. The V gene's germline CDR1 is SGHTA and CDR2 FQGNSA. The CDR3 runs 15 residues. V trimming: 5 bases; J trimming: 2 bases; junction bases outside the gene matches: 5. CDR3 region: CASSNQGAAGNTIYF. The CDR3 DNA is TGTGCCAGCAGCAATCAGGGGGCAGCTGGAAACACCATATATTTT.

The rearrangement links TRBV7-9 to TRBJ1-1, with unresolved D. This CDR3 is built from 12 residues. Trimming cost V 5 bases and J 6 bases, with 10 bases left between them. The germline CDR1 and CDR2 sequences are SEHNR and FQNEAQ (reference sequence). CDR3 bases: TGTGCCAGCAGCCCCGGGAGGCCTGAAGCTTTCTTT. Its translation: CASSPGRPEAFF.

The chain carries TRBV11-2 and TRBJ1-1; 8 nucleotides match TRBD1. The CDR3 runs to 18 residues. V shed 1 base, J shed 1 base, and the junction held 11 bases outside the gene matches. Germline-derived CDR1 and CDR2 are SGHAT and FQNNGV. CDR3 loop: CASSLGVSTGASNTEAFF. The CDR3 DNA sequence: TGTGCCAGCAGCTTAGGGGTTTCGACAGGGGCTTCGAACACTGAAGCTTTCTTT.

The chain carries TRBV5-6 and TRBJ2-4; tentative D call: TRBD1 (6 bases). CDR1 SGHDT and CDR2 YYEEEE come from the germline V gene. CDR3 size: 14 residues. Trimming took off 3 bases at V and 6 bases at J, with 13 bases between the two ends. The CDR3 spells CASSSRTVGNIQYF. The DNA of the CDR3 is TGTGCCAGCAGCTCGAGGACAGTAGGAAACATTCAGTACTTC.

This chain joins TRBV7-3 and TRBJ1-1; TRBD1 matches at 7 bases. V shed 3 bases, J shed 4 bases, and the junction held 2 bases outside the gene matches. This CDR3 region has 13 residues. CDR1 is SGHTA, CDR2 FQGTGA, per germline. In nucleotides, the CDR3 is TGTGCCAGCAGCTTTACAGGGGCCACTGAAGCTTTCTTT. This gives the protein CASSFTGATEAFF. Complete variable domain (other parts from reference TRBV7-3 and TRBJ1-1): GAGVSQTPSNKVTEKGKYVELRCDPISGHTALYWYRQSLGQGPEFLIYFQGTGAADDSGLPNDRFFAVRPEGSVSTLKIQRTERGDSAVYLCASSFTGATEAFFGQGTRLTVV.

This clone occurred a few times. The CDR3 nucleotides are TGTGCCAGCAGCTTCGGGGGTGCTAGAGATACGCAGTATTTT. Encoded protein: CASSFGGARDTQYF. The rearrangement links TRBV11-3 to TRBJ2-3; possibly TRBD2 for D (6 bases). The CDR3 sequence is 14 residues long. Germline V lookup: CDR1 SGHNT, CDR2 YENEEA. Trimming left V 3 bases short and J 5 bases short, with 12 bases between. The whole variable domain, remainder taken from reference TRBV11-3 and TRBJ2-3, is EAGVVQSPRYKIIEKKQPVAFWCNPISGHNTLYWYLQNLGQGPELLIRYENEEAVDDSQLPKDRFSAERLKGVDSTLKIQPAELGDSAVYLCASSFGGARDTQYFGPGTRLTVL.

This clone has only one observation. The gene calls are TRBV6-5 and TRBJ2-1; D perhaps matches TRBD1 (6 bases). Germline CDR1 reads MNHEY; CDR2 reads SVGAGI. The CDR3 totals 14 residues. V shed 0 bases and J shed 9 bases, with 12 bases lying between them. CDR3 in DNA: TGTGCCAGCAGTTACTCGCAGGGGAGCGGTGAGCAGTTCTTC. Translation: CASSYSQGSGEQFF.

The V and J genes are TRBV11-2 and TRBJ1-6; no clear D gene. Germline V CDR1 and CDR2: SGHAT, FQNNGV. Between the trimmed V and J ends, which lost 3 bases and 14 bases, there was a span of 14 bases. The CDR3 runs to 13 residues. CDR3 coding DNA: TGTGCCAGCAGCTTCGGAGCGGCTGACACCCTCCACTTT. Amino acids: CASSFGAADTLHF.

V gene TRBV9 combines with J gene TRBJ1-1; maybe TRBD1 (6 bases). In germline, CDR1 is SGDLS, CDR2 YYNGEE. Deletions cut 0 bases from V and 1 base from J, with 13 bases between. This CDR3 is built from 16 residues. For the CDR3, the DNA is TGTGCCAGCAGCGTAGTCCCTCGGGGACAGAACACTGAAGCTTTCTTT. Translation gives CASSVVPRGQNTEAFF.

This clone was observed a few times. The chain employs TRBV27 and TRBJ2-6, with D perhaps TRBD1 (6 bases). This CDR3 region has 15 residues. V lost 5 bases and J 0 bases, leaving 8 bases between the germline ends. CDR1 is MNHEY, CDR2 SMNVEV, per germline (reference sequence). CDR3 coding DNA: TGTGCCAGCAGTCAGGGGCGCTCTGGGGCCAACGTCCTGACTTTC. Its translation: CASSQGRSGANVLTF.

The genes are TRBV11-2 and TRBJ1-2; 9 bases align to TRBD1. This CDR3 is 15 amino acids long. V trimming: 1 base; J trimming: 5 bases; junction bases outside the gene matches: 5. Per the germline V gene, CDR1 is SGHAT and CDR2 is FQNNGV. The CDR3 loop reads CASSLVEQGAYGYTF. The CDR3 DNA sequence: TGTGCCAGCAGCTTAGTGGAACAGGGGGCATATGGCTACACCTTC.

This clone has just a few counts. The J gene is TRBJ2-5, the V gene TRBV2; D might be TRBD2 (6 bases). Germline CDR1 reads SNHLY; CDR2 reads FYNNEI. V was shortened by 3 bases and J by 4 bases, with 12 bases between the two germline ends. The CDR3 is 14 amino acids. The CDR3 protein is CASSEEGRGETQYF. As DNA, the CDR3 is TGTGCCAGCAGTGAGGAGGGAAGGGGAGAGACCCAGTACTTC.

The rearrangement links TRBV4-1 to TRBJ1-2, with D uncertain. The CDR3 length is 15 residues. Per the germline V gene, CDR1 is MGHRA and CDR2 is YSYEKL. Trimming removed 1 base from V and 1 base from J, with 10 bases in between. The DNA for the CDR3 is TGCGCCAGCAGCCAAGGCCCGGGGATTAACTATGGCTACACCTTC. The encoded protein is CASSQGPGINYGYTF.

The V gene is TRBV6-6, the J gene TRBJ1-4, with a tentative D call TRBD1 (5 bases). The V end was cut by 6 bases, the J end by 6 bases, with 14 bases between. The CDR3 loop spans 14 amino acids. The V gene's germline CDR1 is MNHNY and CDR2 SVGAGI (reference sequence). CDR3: CASRLRAGDEKLFF. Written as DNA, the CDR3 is TGTGCCAGCAGGCTCAGGGCTGGGGATGAAAAACTGTTTTTT.

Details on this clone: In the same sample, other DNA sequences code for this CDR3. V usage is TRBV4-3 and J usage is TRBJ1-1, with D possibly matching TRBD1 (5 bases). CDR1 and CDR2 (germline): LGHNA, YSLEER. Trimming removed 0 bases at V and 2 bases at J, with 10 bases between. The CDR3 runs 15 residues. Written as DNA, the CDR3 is TGCGCCAGCAGCCAAGATCGGCAGGGAAACACTGAAGCTTTCTTT. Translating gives CASSQDRQGNTEAFF.

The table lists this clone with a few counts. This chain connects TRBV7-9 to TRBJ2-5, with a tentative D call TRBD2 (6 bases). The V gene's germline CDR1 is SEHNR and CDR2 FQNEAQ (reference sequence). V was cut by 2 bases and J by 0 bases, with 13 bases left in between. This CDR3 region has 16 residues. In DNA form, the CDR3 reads TGTGCCAGCAGCTTACCCTCCCGGGGGTACCAAGAGACCCAGTACTTC. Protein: CASSLPSRGYQETQYF. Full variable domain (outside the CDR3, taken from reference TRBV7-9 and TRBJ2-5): DTGVSQNPRHKITKRGQNVTFRCDPISEHNRLYWYRQTLGQGPEFLTYFQNEAQLEKSRLLSDRFSAERPKGSFSTLEIQRTEQGDSAMYLCASSLPSRGYQETQYFGPGTRLLVL.

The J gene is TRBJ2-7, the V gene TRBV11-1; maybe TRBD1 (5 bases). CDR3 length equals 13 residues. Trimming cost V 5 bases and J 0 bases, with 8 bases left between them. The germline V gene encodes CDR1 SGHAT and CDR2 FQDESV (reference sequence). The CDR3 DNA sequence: TGTGCCAGCAGCCGAGACAGCTCCTACGAGCAGTACTTC. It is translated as CASSRDSSYEQYF.

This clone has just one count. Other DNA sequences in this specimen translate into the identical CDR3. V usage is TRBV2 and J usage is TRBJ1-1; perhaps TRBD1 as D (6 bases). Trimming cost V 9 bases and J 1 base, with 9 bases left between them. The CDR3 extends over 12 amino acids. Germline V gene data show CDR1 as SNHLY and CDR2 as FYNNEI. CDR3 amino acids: CARLQGNTEAFF. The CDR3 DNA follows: TGTGCCAGGCTACAGGGGAACACTGAAGCTTTCTTT.

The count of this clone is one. The CDR3 reads CSVGRSDTGELFF. The DNA of the CDR3 is TGCAGCGTTGGGAGGTCAGACACCGGGGAGCTGTTTTTT. J is TRBJ2-2 and V is TRBV29-1; D is possibly TRBD2 (5 bases). V lost 4 bases and J lost 3, with 9 bases in between. This CDR3 is built from 13 residues. Germline V gene lookup returns CDR1 SQVTM and CDR2 ANQGSEA.

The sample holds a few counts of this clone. In nucleotides, the CDR3 is TGCGCCAGCAGCCAAGAATTCGCGGGACCGGTCTACGAGCAGTACTTC. This codes for CASSQEFAGPVYEQYF. This chain connects TRBV4-1 to TRBJ2-7, with D perhaps matching TRBD2 (6 bases). V was pared by 0 bases and J by 3 bases, with 15 bases between. The CDR3 covers 16 residues. Germline V gene lookup returns CDR1 MGHRA and CDR2 YSYEKL.

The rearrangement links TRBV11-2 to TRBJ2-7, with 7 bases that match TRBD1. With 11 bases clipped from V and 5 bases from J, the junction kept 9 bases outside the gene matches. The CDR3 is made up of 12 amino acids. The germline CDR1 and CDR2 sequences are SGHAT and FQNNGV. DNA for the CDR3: TGTGCCGCTAACAGGGGAACGGACGAGCAGTACTTC. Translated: CAANRGTDEQYF.

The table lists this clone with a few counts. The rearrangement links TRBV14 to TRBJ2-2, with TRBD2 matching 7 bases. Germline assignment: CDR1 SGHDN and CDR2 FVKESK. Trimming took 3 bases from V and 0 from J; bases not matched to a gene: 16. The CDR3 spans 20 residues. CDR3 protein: CASSHYSLAAFFANTGELFF. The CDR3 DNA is TGTGCCAGCAGCCATTATAGTCTAGCGGCATTTTTCGCGAACACCGGGGAGCTGTTTTTT.

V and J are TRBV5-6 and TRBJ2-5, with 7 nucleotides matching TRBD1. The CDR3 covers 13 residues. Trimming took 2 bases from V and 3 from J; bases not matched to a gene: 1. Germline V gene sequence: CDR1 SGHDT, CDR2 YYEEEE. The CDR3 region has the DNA TGTGCCAGCAGCTTCGGGACAGAAGAGACCCAGTACTTC. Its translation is CASSFGTEETQYF. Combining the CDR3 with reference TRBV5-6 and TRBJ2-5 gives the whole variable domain DAGVTQSPTHLIKTRGQQVTLRCSPKSGHDTVSWYQQALGQGPQFIFQYYEEEERQRGNFPDRFSGHQFPNYSSELNVNALLLGDSALYLCASSFGTEETQYFGPGTRLLVL.

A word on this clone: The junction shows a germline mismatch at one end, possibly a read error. The CDR3 nucleotides read TGTGTCAGCAGCTTGGGGCCGTCGGACTATGGCTACACCTTC. This sequence encodes CVSSLGPSDYGYTF. This chain uses TRBV7-8 with TRBJ1-2; TRBD1 might be the D (5 bases). This CDR3 comprises 14 residues. Germline CDR1 and CDR2: SGHVS and FQNEAQ. Combining the CDR3 with reference TRBV7-8 and TRBJ1-2 gives the whole variable domain GAGVSQSPRYKVAKRGQDVALRCDPISGHVSLFWYQQALGQGPEFLTYFQNEAQLDKSGLPSDRFFAERPEGSVSTLKIQRTQQEDSAVYLCVSSLGPSDYGYTFGSGTRLTVV.

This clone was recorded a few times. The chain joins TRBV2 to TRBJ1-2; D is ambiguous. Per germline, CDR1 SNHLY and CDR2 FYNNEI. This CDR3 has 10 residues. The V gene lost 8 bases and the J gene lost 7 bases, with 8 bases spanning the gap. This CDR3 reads CASLARGYTF. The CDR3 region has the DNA TGTGCCAGCCTCGCGCGTGGCTACACCTTC.

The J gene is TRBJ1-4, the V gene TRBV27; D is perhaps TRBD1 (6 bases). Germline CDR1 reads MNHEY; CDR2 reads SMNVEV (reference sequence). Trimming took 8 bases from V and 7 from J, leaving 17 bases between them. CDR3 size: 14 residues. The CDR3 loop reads CASGLQGLGEKLFF. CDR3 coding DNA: TGTGCCAGCGGCCTTCAGGGGTTAGGTGAAAAACTGTTTTTT.

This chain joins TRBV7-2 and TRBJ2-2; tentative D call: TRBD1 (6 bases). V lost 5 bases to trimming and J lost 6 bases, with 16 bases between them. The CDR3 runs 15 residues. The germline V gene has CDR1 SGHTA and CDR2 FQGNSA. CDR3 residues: CASSPRSQGAGELFF. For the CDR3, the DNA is TGTGCCAGCAGCCCACGCTCACAGGGCGCCGGGGAGCTGTTTTTT.

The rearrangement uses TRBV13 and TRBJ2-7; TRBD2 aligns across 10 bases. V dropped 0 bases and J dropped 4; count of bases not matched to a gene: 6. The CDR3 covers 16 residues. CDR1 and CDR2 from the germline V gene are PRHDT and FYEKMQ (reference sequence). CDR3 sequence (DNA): TGTGCCAGCAGCTTAGGGTCTAGCGGGAGACCTTACGAGCAGTACTTC. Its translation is CASSLGSSGRPYEQYF.

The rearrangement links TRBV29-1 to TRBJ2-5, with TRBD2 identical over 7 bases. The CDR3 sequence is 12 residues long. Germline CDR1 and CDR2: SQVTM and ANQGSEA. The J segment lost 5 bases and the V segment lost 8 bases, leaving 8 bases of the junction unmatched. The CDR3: CSPRLGGETQYF. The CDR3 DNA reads TGCAGCCCCCGGCTCGGGGGGGAGACCCAGTACTTC.